This T cell receptor (beta chain) was documented in a study of CD8 T cells in Susac syndrome. Study conclusions and caveats: The relatively small number of individuals in the TCR sequencing and HLA analysis was acknowledged by the study.

RNA, at roughly 0.45 to 1 ug, was reverse transcribed with random hexamers. With immunoSEQ multiplex PCR, TCR beta CDR3 was amplified across 54 Vbeta and 13 Jbeta. MiXCR, run by TCRdb on the immunoSEQ multiplex PCR reads, gives a single entry per CDR3 protein. The table includes 150,000 to 200,000 distinct CDR3 sequences, about 95% detected once. High-throughput TCR beta sequencing covered peripheral CD8+ and CD4+ T cells. Negative isolation was applied to CD8+ and CD4+ T cells, and FACS enrichment was applied to TEMRA cells. Details on this clonotype: Its antigen is not known.

This CDR3 spans 13 amino acids. In germline, CDR1 is SNHLY, CDR2 FYNNEI. The ends were cut back, 6 bases at V and 0 bases at J, with 8 bases in the middle. The chain is built from TRBV2 and TRBJ1-1; no clear D gene. Sequenced material: CD4+ T cells from PBMCs. This TCR derives from a human donor with multiple sclerosis. For the CDR3, the DNA is TGTGCCAGCAGGAGGAGGTTGAACACTGAAGCTTTCTTT. Its protein product is CASRRRLNTEAFF.